The present T cell receptor (beta chain) was sequenced within a study of OX40 agonist ivuxolimab in advanced cancers. Study background: Every 2 weeks, patients got intravenous ivuxolimab at one of six dose levels (0.01-10 mg/kg). Overall study results and limits: By week 6 at 0.1 to 3.0 mg/kg, blood CD4+ and CD8+ T cells had expanded clonally. Among T cells, CD8+ cells averaged more expanded clones than CD4+ cells. The investigators did not determine what antigen specificity the expanded peripheral T cells had.

The sample holds one count of this clone. The antigen is undetermined. The CDR3 has 13 amino acids. The germline gives CDR1 MNHNS, CDR2 SASEGT. V gave up 1 base and J gave up 7 bases, with 11 bases separating them. Assay: immunoSEQ multiplex PCR; the TCRdb copy retains only in-frame clones and omits some. The sample holds some 91,000 clones, approximately 89% seen once. Source: CD4+ or CD8+ T cells sorted from blood, taken in a trial of the OX40 agonist ivuxolimab. This receptor was identified in an adult with an advanced solid tumor such as melanoma, head and neck, liver or kidney cancer. This chain joins TRBV6-1 and TRBJ2-7, with D unresolved. The CDR3 protein is CASSEGRVGEQYF. The CDR3 region has the DNA TGTGCCAGCAGTGAAGGACGGGTCGGGGAGCAGTACTTC.